These 17 T cell receptor beta chains were all obtained from the same sample, sequenced in a study of shared clonotypes between healthy human individuals. Data came from immunoSEQ multiplex PCR; TCRdb stores just in-frame clones and leaves some out. The sample yields about 380,000 clones, about 96% seen once. The specimen was memory CD8+ T cells sorted from blood. Subset: CD45RO+ cells pooled with CCR7-negative TemRA cells. These receptors were obtained from a young man in good health.

This clone was counted once. The chain recombines TRBV28 with TRBJ2-1; the match to TRBD2 covers 10 bases. V shed 3 bases and J 5 bases; nucleotides not matched to a gene: 4. CDR1 is MDHEN and CDR2 is SYDVKM in the germline V gene. The CDR3 extends over 15 amino acids. The CDR3 here is CASSFVLAGHNEQFF. CDR3 bases: TGTGCCAGCAGTTTCGTACTAGCGGGACACAATGAGCAGTTCTTC. The variable domain in full, with the rest retrieved from reference TRBV28 and TRBJ2-1, is DVKVTQSSRYLVKRTGEKVFLECVQDMDHENMFWYRQDPGLGLRLIYFSYDVKMKEKGDIPEGYSVSREKKERFSLILESASTNQTSMYLCASSFVLAGHNEQFFGPGTRLTVL.

This sequence joins TRBV6-1 and TRBJ1-1; 9 positions match TRBD1. The CDR3 extends over 14 amino acids. V dropped 7 bases and J dropped 3; count of bases not matched to a gene: 6. Per germline, CDR1 MNHNS and CDR2 SASEGT. The chain's CDR3 is CASTDRGGYTEAFF. CDR3 nucleotide sequence: TGTGCCAGCACTGACAGGGGGGGGTACACTGAAGCTTTCTTT.

The chain links TRBV9 to TRBJ2-1; 7 positions agree with TRBD2. The CDR3 runs to 19 residues. In germline, CDR1 is SGDLS, CDR2 YYNGEE. After removal of 1 base from V and 9 bases from J, the junction contained 22 bases not matched to a gene. CDR3 nucleotides: TGTGCCAGCAGCGTACTAGCGGCCAATGCCGCCGCTGTTGGCGTTGAGCAGTTCTTC. Translated, it gives CASSVLAANAAAVGVEQFF.

The chain couples TRBV7-6 to TRBJ1-3, with a tentative D call TRBD1 (5 bases). Trimming stripped 3 bases from V and 0 bases from J, with 18 bases between. CDR3 length: 18 amino acids. In germline, CDR1 is SGHVS, CDR2 FNYEAQ. The CDR3: CASSLTQGTVFSGNTIYF. The DNA for the CDR3 is TGTGCCAGCAGCTTGACCCAAGGGACGGTGTTCTCTGGAAACACCATATATTTT.

CDR3 coding DNA: TGTGCCAGCATAAGGCGGGAGGGCCCCGGGGAGCTGTTTTTT. Its protein is CASIRREGPGELFF. The chain combines TRBV2 with TRBJ2-2, with 9 bases that match TRBD2. The V and J ends lost 7 bases and 6 bases, in that order; junction bases with no gene match: 6. The CDR3 covers 14 residues. CDR1 is SNHLY, CDR2 FYNNEI, per germline.

This clone was found once. Other DNA sequences in this specimen translate into the identical CDR3. The rearrangement uses TRBV30 and TRBJ1-1, with no clear D. V was clipped by 0 bases and J by 1 base, with 6 bases between them. This CDR3 contains 13 residues. Germline V gene data show CDR1 as GTSNPN and CDR2 as SVGIG (reference sequence). The CDR3 reads CAWSVRQNTEAFF. DNA for the CDR3: TGTGCCTGGAGTGTCAGGCAGAACACTGAAGCTTTCTTT.

The chain employs TRBV13 and TRBJ2-7; tentative D call: TRBD1 (6 bases). This CDR3 spans 15 amino acids. Germline V gives CDR1 PRHDT, CDR2 FYEKMQ (reference sequence). The V and J ends lost 3 bases and 2 bases respectively, with 14 bases between them. The CDR3 coding sequence is TGTGCCAGCAGCTTTTCACAGGGTACTACCTACGAGCAGTACTTC. It encodes CASSFSQGTTYEQYF.

The V call is TRBV18, the J call TRBJ2-7, with 9 bases aligning to TRBD1. With V trimmed by 6 bases and J by 5 bases, 11 bases remained unmatched. Germline assignment: CDR1 KGHSH and CDR2 LQKENI. This CDR3 is built from 15 residues. Here the CDR3 DNA reads TGTGCCAGCTCTCAACAGGGGGCAGGTCTCGACGAGCAGTACTTC. Protein sequence: CASSQQGAGLDEQYF.

V and J are TRBV27 and TRBJ2-7; 7 bases are a match to TRBD2. This CDR3 contains 16 residues. Germline trimming cut 3 bases from V and 2 bases from J; bases unmatched to any gene: 10. Germline CDR1 MNHEY, CDR2 SMNVEV (reference sequence). The CDR3 bases are TGTGCCAGCAGTTTTATGGTAGCGGGTCCTACCTACGAGCAGTACTTC. It codes for CASSFMVAGPTYEQYF.

The CDR3 loop is CASSLVGTDSYEQYF. The CDR3 DNA reads as TGTGCCAGCAGTTTAGTCGGTACGGACTCCTACGAGCAGTACTTC. V usage is TRBV28 and J usage is TRBJ2-7; D remains unclear. CDR3 size: 15 residues. Germline CDR1 is MDHEN and CDR2 is SYDVKM. The V gene lost 2 bases and the J gene lost 0 bases, with 11 bases spanning the gap.

The J gene is TRBJ2-5, the V gene TRBV30; the D gene is possibly TRBD2 (6 bases). The last part of the DNA fits TRBJ2-7 better; the J call may be wrong. The length of the CDR3 is 14 residues. Germline values: CDR1 GTSNPN, CDR2 SVGIG (reference sequence). Here the CDR3 reads CAWSVVRETYEQYF. The CDR3 nucleotides read TGTGCCTGGAGTGTAGTCCGGGAGACCTACGAGCAGTACTTC.

The chain carries TRBV2 and TRBJ2-7; the match to TRBD2 covers 7 bases. Trimming took 4 bases from V and 2 from J; bases not matched to a gene: 8. This CDR3 is 15 amino acids long. Germline V gives CDR1 SNHLY, CDR2 FYNNEI. The CDR3 loop reads CASSARGRATYEQYF. CDR3 nucleotide sequence: TGTGCCAGCAGTGCAAGAGGGAGGGCGACCTACGAGCAGTACTTC.

V is TRBV15 and J is TRBJ1-5; D uncertain. This CDR3 has 13 residues. In germline, CDR1 is LNHNV, CDR2 YYDKDF (reference sequence). Trimming cost V 8 bases and J 3 bases, with 11 bases left between them. The CDR3 is CATGHSFNQPQHF. Here the CDR3 DNA reads TGTGCCACCGGGCACAGCTTCAATCAGCCCCAGCATTTT.

The gene calls are TRBV10-3 and TRBJ1-1, with 7 bases identical to TRBD1. This CDR3 has 14 residues. Trimming removed 4 bases from V and 6 bases from J; junction bases left unmatched: 8. Germline V lookup: CDR1 ENHRY, CDR2 SYGVKD. The CDR3 here is CAISGSTGSPEAFF. In DNA form, the CDR3 reads TGTGCCATCAGTGGGTCGACAGGGTCACCTGAAGCTTTCTTT.

V gene TRBV27 combines with J gene TRBJ2-2, with D unresolved. V lost 7 bases to trimming and J lost 1 base, with 13 bases between them. This CDR3 is built from 15 residues. The V gene's germline CDR1 is MNHEY and CDR2 SMNVEV (reference sequence). CDR3 residues: CASNSAFGNTGELFF. In DNA, the CDR3 is TGTGCCAGCAACTCTGCGTTCGGGAACACCGGGGAGCTGTTTTTT.

The V and J genes are TRBV5-1 and TRBJ2-3, with 7 nucleotides matching TRBD2. CDR3 length: 15 amino acids. Germline trimming cut 6 bases from V and 5 bases from J; bases unmatched to any gene: 12. Germline CDR1 reads SGHRS; CDR2 reads YFSETQ. The CDR3 nucleotides read TGCGCCAGCAAGTTTGCGGGGGATCGTGAAGATACGCAGTATTTT. Translated: CASKFAGDREDTQYF.

The gene calls are TRBV2 and TRBJ2-7, with D unclear. From germline, CDR1 is SNHLY and CDR2 FYNNEI. The V end lost 7 bases, the J end lost 4 bases, and 8 bases lay between the germline ends. The CDR3 has 11 amino acids. The CDR3 DNA reads TGTGCCAGCAAGAGTAGGTACGAGCAGTACTTC. It specifies CASKSRYEQYF.